This T cell receptor beta chain came from a study of CD8 T cells in Susac syndrome. Sequencing of TCR beta was performed on blood CD8+ and CD4+ T cells. Negative isolation was applied to CD8+ and CD4+ T cells, and FACS enrichment was applied to TEMRA cells. Roughly 0.45 to 1 ug RNA was reverse transcribed with random hexamers. A single record per CDR3 protein comes from TCRdb applying MiXCR to the immunoSEQ multiplex PCR reads. This table holds 150,000 to 200,000 distinct CDR3 sequences, almost 96% found once. Sequences were obtained from CD4+ T cells from PBMCs. The TCR sequence derives from a human donor with multiple sclerosis.

The CDR3 DNA follows: TGTGCCAGCAGTCTGGACGGGGGTCCACGCGAGCAGTACTTC. As protein: CASSLDGGPREQYF. This chain connects TRBV28 to TRBJ2-7, with D possibly being TRBD2 (6 bases). V gave up 5 bases and J gave up 6 bases, with 17 bases separating them. CDR1 is MDHEN, CDR2 SYDVKM, per germline. There are 14 residues in the CDR3. The variable domain in full, with the rest retrieved from reference TRBV28 and TRBJ2-7, is DVKVTQSSRYLVKRTGEKVFLECVQDMDHENMFWYRQDPGLGLRLIYFSYDVKMKEKGDIPEGYSVSREKKERFSLILESASTNQTSMYLCASSLDGGPREQYFGPGTRLTVT.